This T cell receptor beta chain was found in a study of cytomegalovirus exposure and HLA in healthy donors (dated by TCRdb to the late 2010s). Looking at the study overall: An earlier analysis of more than 550 of the donors reported approximately 260 Gb of sequence data and about 120 million unique TCR beta sequences obtained from about 180 million T cells. Approximately 310 gigabases of sequencing data and approximately 93 million unique TCR sequences were included in an early release covering roughly 700 HLA-typed donors. Of the approximately 400 genotyped donors, 75% to 85% were placed in the genetic ancestry cluster associated with self-reported Caucasian donors. The study was designed to test whether signatures of past pathogen exposure could be identified by cataloging public T cell receptors. The study profiled the T cell repertoires of 500 to 800 subjects by immunosequencing and related them to cytomegalovirus serostatus. Along with the approximately 670-subject first cohort, a separate validation cohort of over a hundred different subjects was used. To predict cytomegalovirus infection status, the study brought together high-throughput TCR immunosequencing, statistical association of individual TCRs with disease status, and machine learning. To study patterns of TCR occurrence, a later analysis re-analyzed previously published TCR beta repertoires from under 750 donors and added high-resolution HLA genotyping. Rather than drawing on any new phenotypic data, the later analysis identified candidate immune exposures from TCR beta sequences and the way those sequences occurred across donors. An earlier analysis of nearly 600 of the donors applied high-throughput TCR beta sequencing to assess whether each TCR beta V gene segment acted as functional or pseudogenic. Donor age, sex, ethnicity and CMV serostatus were compiled together with the repertoire data. A later genetic analysis used genome-wide SNP genotypes for about 60% of the roughly 670 donors, treating that subset as a discovery cohort. All discovery cohort repertoires had been generated using a single sequencing platform. Both class I and class II loci were covered by HLA typing, at four-digit resolution. Typing coverage differed by locus: A, B, C, DRB1 and DQB1 were typed in about 629-640 donors, DQA1 in about 510, DPA1 in some 570, and DPB1 in around 490. Roughly five DR-DQ haplotypes were treated as single units for association and clustering because of strong linkage in the cohort. Across approximately 400 genotyped donors of the cohort, an average of roughly 230,000 unique TCR beta nucleotide sequences per donor were sequenced, and 15% to 20% of those sequences were non-productive. Results and caveats for the whole study, not just this receptor: Linkage disequilibrium might explain the correlated functional status among segregating V segments, but an unknown experimental factor could not be excluded. Strong co-occurrence of HLA alleles, especially DR and DQ, made assigning TCR associations to individual alleles difficult. The classifier was reported to diagnose cytomegalovirus status with high specificity and sensitivity in both the original cohort and the validation cohort. In a later analysis, HLA-associated TCR beta chains showed more clonal expansion and lower generation probabilities than non-associated chains that were equally common. A later genetic analysis reported fewer N-insertions in productive TCRs among donors in an Asian-associated ancestry cluster than the roughly 700-donor mean. In a later genetic analysis, a missense DCLRE1C variant was associated with V-gene and J-gene trimming of TCR beta chains, and the association was replicated in an independent cohort. The study listed 170 or so TCR beta chains as associated with cytomegalovirus. While some public TCRs were present in many individuals, most TCR sequences turned up only very rarely across donors. This cohort had only TCR beta chains sequenced, and the lack of alpha or paired-chain data limited which features could be detected. In vitro tests confirmed that a few of the cytomegalovirus-associated TCR beta chains recognize cytomegalovirus antigens. Because HLA typing was missing for some donors at each locus, association tests included only the typed subset. Sequencing depth was assumed to be roughly uniform across donors in the presence/absence analyses, though that assumption may not hold. In a later analysis, the rate of TCR association differed among HLA loci, with DRB1 alleles having the most associated TCRs and HLA-C alleles having the fewest. CMV serostatus was the only immune exposure information available for the cohort. The 87-base-pair reads could not distinguish some IMGT-functional V segments, including TRBV6-2 and TRBV6-3, so those segments were excluded. In a later analysis, more than 15,000 TCR beta sequences were associated with specific HLA alleles at a false discovery rate of 0.05. The earlier analysis of about 600 of the donors excluded roughly 17 rarely observed V segments, including chromosome 9 orphons, because counts were too low. In an earlier analysis of 450 to 750 of the donors, most TCR beta V segments appeared in productive rearrangements about 87% or about 30% of the time, broadly matching IMGT annotations. A group of highly shared sequence variants was considered likely to be a technical artifact of the sequencing pipeline. In a later analysis, most CMV-associated TCR beta chains were found to appear HLA-restricted, with HLA associations seemingly driven largely by CMV exposure. A further reported finding was that TCR beta sequences accurately predicted the HLA-A and HLA-B alleles for most subjects in the first cohort. Several of the top co-occurrence clusters appeared to be linked to parvovirus B19, influenza, CMV and Epstein-Barr virus, according to a later analysis. According to the authors, the approach could potentially be generalized to other disease states and immunological phenotypes.

A word on this clone: It has no known antigen specificity. The record has no base qualities; no much larger clone is one base away.

Library generation was performed with the immunoSEQ multiplex PCR assay. The multiplex PCR relied on a mix of 60 forward primers for TCR Vbeta segments and 13 reverse primers for TCR Jbeta segments. The CDR3 region of rearranged TCR beta genes was amplified from genomic DNA by a multiplex PCR assay. On the Illumina HiSeq System, the amplified TCR beta libraries were sequenced as 87-base-pair reads. The authors' pipeline ran thus. A later analysis tallied 80 million to 95 million unique TCR beta chains across the 550 to 850 repertoires, and some 10 million of those chains were shared by two or more donors. Raw reads were error-corrected and collapsed into unique sequences with a nearest-neighbor algorithm that merged closely related sequences to remove PCR and sequencing errors. To assign V, D and J gene segments, CDR3 sequences were aligned to IMGT reference sequences. For a sequence to be retained, at least a six-nucleotide match to both a V gene segment and a J gene segment was required. Rearrangements were classified as productive when the CDR3 lacked stop codons and remained in frame with V and J, and all other rearrangements were classified as non-productive. Following IMGT convention, CDR3 was defined as the stretch from the second conserved V-encoded cysteine up to the conserved J-encoded phenylalanine. In an earlier analysis of more than 550 of the donors, sequences lacking an unambiguous match to a single V gene segment were excluded. An earlier analysis of approximately 590 of the donors classified V segments as functional when productive rearrangements were above 56.7% and as segregating when the standard deviation between donors was above 5%. To diagnose cytomegalovirus status from the catalog of TCR beta chain sequences, a statistical classification framework was built. In a later analysis, TCR nucleotide sequences were compared against IMGT/GENE-DB human TR gene sequences so that V and J genes could be assigned. In a later analysis, CDR3 sequences and most-parsimonious VDJ recombination scenarios were assigned using the TCRdist pipeline. A later analysis defined each TCR beta chain by its CDR3 amino acid sequence plus V-gene family, and excluded reads lacking a unique V-gene family. In a later analysis, 550 to 650 highly shared, low-generation-probability nucleotide sequences were removed to address suspected cross-contamination and a sequencing artifact. A later analysis calculated a clonal expansion index for each public chain from normalized within-repertoire ranks of inferred template counts. In a later analysis, generation probabilities were computed with a VDJ recombination model fitted to out-of-frame rearrangements, and the resulting probabilities were checked against IGoR. A later analysis scored TCR-TCR, TCR-HLA and TCR-CMV co-occurrence with hypergeometric tests, applying a repertoire-size bias correction to TCR pairs. To estimate false discovery rates, a later analysis permuted the HLA or CMV assignments 20 times. In a later analysis, co-occurring TCRs were grouped with DBSCAN, and TCRdist sequence similarity was added when clustering was performed within HLA-allele-positive subsets. Repertoires with fewer than 30,000 or more than 120,000 public chains were left out of co-occurrence clustering, as were a handful of repertoires with anomalous nucleotide sharing. In TCRdb, the immuneACCESS table is reduced to in-frame sequences with V and J assigned. These tables do not hold every clone; where another copy was compared, an unresolved V gene accounts for under half, and the others remain unexplained. That table is the source of V, J and clone size, and D and trimming were worked out from the DNA. The sample profile shows 150,000 to 200,000 clones; roughly four fifths of them were found once. The ten largest clonotypes hold 1.5% to 2% of the sample.

In total, 666 healthy bone marrow donors made up the cohort. At the time of sampling, all cohort members were nominally healthy, though unrecorded immune exposures were likely present. The donor was CMV seronegative and belonged to the group of 350 to 400 seronegative cohort members. A peripheral blood sample was collected from each donor, and TCR beta sequencing was performed on peripheral blood mononuclear cells. The Qiagen DNeasy Blood Extraction Kit was used to extract genomic DNA from the blood cell samples. Taken from the germline V gene (reference sequence), the CDR1 and CDR2 loops are GTSNPN and SVGIG. The CDR3 runs 15 residues from the cysteine to the phenylalanine. The DNA shown is the 45-base CDR3, in frame from base 1. Trimming leaves V shorter by 3 bases and J shorter by 7 bases, with the junction holding 12 bases beyond the gene matches.

The rearranged segments are TRBV30 and TRBJ1-5; TRBD1 fits 7 bases in the junction. The sequencing input was PBMCs. This clonotype originated in a man younger than 35 in good health and CMV-seronegative. The DNA sequence is given as TGTGCCTGGAGCGATAGGACAGGTCCAGGGCAGCCCCAGCATTTT. Its protein product is CAWSDRTGPGQPQHF.